One and the same sample provided the 17 T cell receptor beta chains below, sequenced in a study of blood T cell repertoires in COVID-19 (TCRdb year 2020). Library prep was done by the immunoSEQ multiplex PCR assay. Imported from immuneACCESS, the table was reduced by TCRdb to in-frame sequences with V and J called. These copies leave out some clones; in studies compared against another copy, an unresolved V gene accounts for under half, and the cause of the remainder is not known. This sample comprises about 170,000 clones, about 82% of them detected only once. The ten top clones hold over 7% of the sample. Source material: peripheral blood. Receptor source: a woman of 80 years or more with COVID-19, enrolled during active disease.

The rearrangement joins TRBV5-1 to TRBJ1-1, with no clear D. This CDR3 is built from 14 residues. V was shortened by 5 bases and J by 4 bases, with 15 bases between the two germline ends. The V gene's germline CDR1 is SGHRS and CDR2 YFSETQ. The CDR3 loop reads CASRVGVAGTEAFF. Written as DNA, the CDR3 is TGCGCCAGCAGGGTCGGTGTGGCGGGCACTGAAGCTTTCTTT.

The table lists this clone with a count of one. The V and J genes are TRBV13 and TRBJ2-3, with TRBD1 identical over 8 bases. The CDR3 consists of 15 residues. CDR1 and CDR2 from the germline V gene are PRHDT and FYEKMQ (reference sequence). The trim removed 5 bases at V and 3 bases at J, leaving 7 bases unmatched. CDR3 bases: TGTGCCAGCAGCCACCGACAGGGGAGGACAGATACGCAGTATTTT. This gives the protein CASSHRQGRTDTQYF.

This clone was seen more than once but under ten times. The J gene is TRBJ2-5, the V gene TRBV5-1; no definite D call. This CDR3 region has 15 residues. Germline V gives CDR1 SGHRS, CDR2 YFSETQ. V lost 1 base and J 8 bases, leaving 18 bases between the germline ends. This CDR3 is CASSLSAVSAETQYF. The CDR3 region has the DNA TGCGCCAGCAGCTTGTCCGCCGTGAGTGCGGAAACCCAGTACTTC.

V usage is TRBV28 and J usage is TRBJ2-1; TRBD2 aligns across 11 bases. Germline V CDR1 and CDR2: MDHEN, SYDVKM. The CDR3 is 14 residues long. The V segment lost 7 bases and the J segment 3 bases; nucleotides outside the gene matches: 2. For the CDR3, the DNA is TGTGCCAGCATTGGGACTAGCGGCTACAATGAGCAGTTCTTC. It yields the protein CASIGTSGYNEQFF.

The rearrangement joins TRBV28 to TRBJ1-2; 9 bases map to TRBD1. The CDR3 sequence is 13 residues long. From germline, CDR1 is MDHEN and CDR2 SYDVKM. V shed 8 bases, J shed 8 bases, and the junction held 9 bases outside the gene matches. CDR3 protein: CASLDRGHGGYTF. CDR3 DNA: TGTGCCAGCCTGGACAGGGGCCATGGAGGCTACACCTTC.

This clone appeared once. The CDR3: CASNPPRTGTTEAFF. CDR3 in DNA: TGTGCCAGCAATCCCCCGAGGACAGGGACCACTGAAGCTTTCTTT. The chain has TRBV28 and TRBJ1-1; 8 bases align to TRBD1. Per germline, CDR1 MDHEN and CDR2 SYDVKM. V gave up 7 bases and J gave up 4 bases; unmatched junction bases: 11. This CDR3 is built from 15 residues.

The chain recombines TRBV11-3 with TRBJ2-1, with a possible D match to TRBD2 (5 bases). Germline CDR1 and CDR2: SGHNT and YENEEA. Trimming took 5 bases from V and 7 from J, leaving 12 bases between them. This CDR3 contains 13 residues. CDR3 residues: CASSPPGYNEQFF. The CDR3 DNA follows: TGTGCCAGCAGCCCGCCGGGGTATAATGAGCAGTTCTTC.

This sequence joins TRBV6-1 and TRBJ2-7; TRBD1 matches at 8 bases. Germline lookup yields CDR1 MNHNS and CDR2 SASEGT. Trimming took 3 bases from V and 1 from J; bases not matched to a gene: 5. The CDR3 runs 15 residues. The CDR3 region has the DNA TGTGCCAGCAGTGAGGGACAGGTCTTATCCTACGAGCAGTACTTC. This sequence encodes CASSEGQVLSYEQYF.

This CDR3 is CASRRRREVAKNIQYF. DNA of the CDR3: TGTGCCAGCCGCCGACGGCGGGAGGTAGCCAAAAACATTCAGTACTTC. The chain joins TRBV2 to TRBJ2-4; the match to TRBD2 covers 8 bases. The germline CDR1 and CDR2 sequences are SNHLY and FYNNEI. V lost 8 bases to trimming and J lost 0 bases; unmatched junction nucleotides: 9. This CDR3 contains 16 residues. The full variable domain, completed using reference TRBV2 and TRBJ2-4, is EPEVTQTPSHQVTQMGQEVILRCVPISNHLYFYWYRQILGQKVEFLVSFYNNEISEKSEIFDDQFSVERPDGSNFTLKIRSTKLEDSAMYFCASRRRREVAKNIQYFGAGTRLSVL.

The CDR3 nucleotides are TGTGCCAGCTCATCGCCTATACAAGAGACCCAGTACTTC. Its protein is CASSSPIQETQYF. The chain uses TRBV18 and TRBJ2-5; D is uncertain. CDR1 is KGHSH and CDR2 is LQKENI in the germline V gene. V lost 5 bases and J 2 bases, leaving 9 bases between the germline ends. The CDR3 is made up of 13 amino acids.

The chain is built from TRBV19 and TRBJ1-6; 8 bases are a match to TRBD1. The CDR3 length is 15 residues. Germline values: CDR1 LNHDA, CDR2 SQIVND (reference sequence). Trimming cost V 7 bases and J 9 bases; bases outside gene matches: 11. The DNA of the CDR3 is TGTGCCAGTATGGGAGACCGGGACAGGACTTCACCCCTCCACTTT. Its translation is CASMGDRDRTSPLHF. Complete variable domain (other parts from reference TRBV19 and TRBJ1-6): DGGITQSPKYLFRKEGQNVTLSCEQNLNHDAMYWYRQDPGQGLRLIYYSQIVNDFQKGDIAEGYSVSREKKESFPLTVTSAQKNPTAFYLCASMGDRDRTSPLHFGNGTRLTVT.

This chain connects TRBV6-5 to TRBJ2-3; 10 bases match TRBD1. V gave up 4 bases and J gave up 14 bases; unmatched junction bases: 3. The V gene's germline CDR1 is MNHEY and CDR2 SVGAGI. This CDR3 region has 11 residues. CDR3 nucleotide sequence: TGTGCCAGCAGTTTGGGACAGGGGTGGTATTTT. Translation gives CASSLGQGWYF.

The rearrangement uses TRBV3-1 (or the pseudogene TRBV3-2) and TRBJ2-7, with 7 bases identical to TRBD1. The CDR3 runs to 15 residues. Losses at the gene ends were 4 bases for V and 0 bases for J; bases not matched to a gene: 6. The germline V gene has CDR1 LGHDT and CDR2 YNNKEL (reference sequence). The CDR3 sequence is CASSPTGRSSYEQYF. CDR3 nucleotide sequence: TGTGCCAGCAGCCCGACAGGGCGGAGCTCCTACGAGCAGTACTTC.

The J gene is TRBJ1-2, the V gene TRBV28, with TRBD1 identical over 7 bases. The V gene end was trimmed by 2 bases and the J gene end by 2 bases; junction bases not matched to a gene: 5. Germline V CDR1 and CDR2: MDHEN, SYDVKM. This CDR3 has 15 amino acids. The CDR3: CASSLISRGNYGYTF. In nucleotides, the CDR3 is TGTGCCAGCAGTTTAATAAGCAGGGGGAACTATGGCTACACCTTC.

About this clone itself: Additional DNA sequences in this sample encode the identical CDR3. The chain couples TRBV5-4 to TRBJ1-1; 8 bases match TRBD1. V lost 4 bases and J lost 5; bases outside the gene matches: 7. Per the germline V gene, CDR1 is SGHNT and CDR2 is YYREEE (reference sequence). The CDR3 contains 14 residues. The CDR3: CASSLGQGGTEAFF. The CDR3 region has the DNA TGTGCCAGCAGCCTAGGACAGGGAGGGACTGAAGCTTTCTTT.

The chain recombines TRBV6-5 with TRBJ1-2; D is undetermined. The germline gives CDR1 MNHEY, CDR2 SVGAGI. This CDR3 comprises 14 residues. V lost 2 bases to trimming and J lost 5 bases, with 12 bases between them. CDR3: CASSYDHRGYGYTF. The CDR3, as DNA: TGTGCCAGCAGTTACGATCATCGGGGATATGGCTACACCTTC.

This chain uses TRBV7-9 with TRBJ1-1; TRBD1 agrees at 7 bases. Germline V gene sequence: CDR1 SEHNR, CDR2 FQNEAQ (reference sequence). The CDR3 runs 14 residues. The V and J ends lost 5 bases and 1 base, in that order; junction bases with no gene match: 4. CDR3 sequence (DNA): TGTGCCAGCAGCCTGGGACAGCCGAACACTGAAGCTTTCTTT. Amino acid sequence: CASSLGQPNTEAFF.